This is a list of T cell receptor beta chains from one sample in a study of blood T cell repertoires in COVID-19. The repertoire was sequenced with immunoSEQ multiplex PCR; TCRdb's copy has only in-frame clones and lacks some. Here the sample spans 85,000 to 95,000 clones, 75% to 95% being singletons. Sequenced input: peripheral blood. These receptors were taken from a woman between 50 and 59 years old in a cohort sampled during active COVID-19. The CDR3 runs from the conserved cysteine through the conserved F or W. The D gene is left open where the match is weak. For some rows the clone size is stated as once, few or many, or as a class when expanded; others skip it.

.	TRBJ1-4	.	TRBV29-1	TGCAGCGTTGGACAGAGGTTAAATGAAAAACTGTTTTTT	CSVGQRLNEKLFF
TRBD1	TRBJ2-7	once	TRBV18	TGTGCCAGCTCACGGGTCAGGGGGAACGAGCAGTACTTC	CASSRVRGNEQYF
.	TRBJ1-6	once	TRBV4-1	TGCGCCAGCAGCCAAGGAGGGTTTCGATCACCCCTCCACTTT	CASSQGGFRSPLHF
TRBD2	TRBJ2-5	.	TRBV18	TGTGCCAGCTCACCAATAGGCGGGGGGTCCCAAGAGACCCAGTACTTC	CASSPIGGGSQETQYF
.	TRBJ1-2	.	TRBV7-9	TGTGCCAGCAGCTTAATACAGGGTGACTATGGCTACACCTTC	CASSLIQGDYGYTF
TRBD2	TRBJ2-1	once	TRBV19	TGTGCCAGTAGTATTTCGGGACTAGTGGGTGAGCAGTTCTTC	CASSISGLVGEQFF
TRBD2	TRBJ2-3	.	TRBV5-1	TGCGCCAGCAGCCCTTGGGGGGGGGATAGCACAGATACGCAGTATTTT	CASSPWGGDSTDTQYF
TRBD1	TRBJ2-2	.	TRBV10-3	TGTGCCGCCAGACAGGGCCCCTCCGGGGAGCTGTTTTTT	CAARQGPSGELFF
.	TRBJ2-7	.	TRBV7-9	TGTGCCAGCAGTCCAGGGGCAGGGATCTACGAGCAGTACTTC	CASSPGAGIYEQYF
TRBD2	TRBJ2-7	.	TRBV30	TGTGCCTGGAACCTTTCCCCCCTTCGTTCCAGCGGGGGGGTTCCCAACGAGCAGTACTTC	CAWNLSPLRSSGGVPNEQYF
.	TRBJ1-2	.	TRBV19	TGTGCCAGTAGTATTCCCGGGGTTTACTGGGATCTCCATCATGGCTACACCTTC	CASSIPGVYWDLHHGYTF
TRBD1	TRBJ1-2	.	TRBV19	TGTGCCAGTAGTATCCGACAGGGGCGGATTTCCTATGGCTACACCTTC	CASSIRQGRISYGYTF
.	TRBJ1-5	.	TRBV19	TGTGCCAGTAGTCTGGGGCCCGCAGGGTACAATCAGCCCCAGCATTTT	CASSLGPAGYNQPQHF
TRBD1	TRBJ1-5	.	TRBV19	TGTGCCAGTAGTACGACAGGGGGCACCAATCAGCCCCAGCATTTT	CASSTTGGTNQPQHF
TRBD1	TRBJ1-5	.	TRBV7-9	TGTGCCAGCAGCCAGGGACAGGGCAATCAGCCCCAGCATTTT	CASSQGQGNQPQHF
TRBD1	TRBJ1-1	.	TRBV5-1	TGCGCCAGCAGTCCACGGACAGGAGGGTTTGGAACTGAAGCTTTCTTT	CASSPRTGGFGTEAFF
.	TRBJ2-7	.	TRBV11-2	TGTGCCAGCCTACAGGGCTACGAGCAGTACTTC	CASLQGYEQYF
.	TRBJ2-3	.	TRBV18	TGTGCCAGCTCACCACTCCGGGGATACACAGATACGCAGTATTTT	CASSPLRGYTDTQYF
.	TRBJ1-5	once	TRBV6-5	TGTGCCAGCAGAGCGAGACGGGATAGCAATCAGCCCCAGCATTTT	CASRARRDSNQPQHF
.	TRBJ1-1	.	TRBV5-1	TGCGCCAGCAGCTTGGCAGCGGAGGCTACTGAAGCTTTCTTT	CASSLAAEATEAFF
TRBD1	TRBJ1-6	.	TRBV27	TGTGCCAGCAGACGTAAAACAGGGGACGGGTCCTATAATTCACCCCTCCACTTT	CASRRKTGDGSYNSPLHF
TRBD1	TRBJ1-1	.	TRBV2	TGTGCCAGCAGTGAGTACCTACCGGGACAGGAGAACGAAGCTTTCTTT	CASSEYLPGQENEAFF
TRBD2	TRBJ2-7	.	TRBV7-7	TGTGCTAGCAGCTTAGGAGGCGGGGGGGCCTACGAGCAGTACTTC	CASSLGGGGAYEQYF
.	TRBJ1-4	.	TRBV5-1	TGCGCCAGCAGCTTGGACCCGGGAACTAATGAAAAACTGTTTTTT	CASSLDPGTNEKLFF
.	TRBJ1-2	.	TRBV30	TGTGCCTGGAGTGTTGCCCCCACGGGAGGCTACACCTTC	CAWSVAPTGGYTF
TRBD1	TRBJ1-6	.	TRBV7-9	TGTGCCAGCAGCCAGACAGGGCCCAATTCACCCCTCCACTTT	CASSQTGPNSPLHF
TRBD1	TRBJ1-1	few	TRBV6-5	TGTGCCAGCACCAAAAGACAGGGCCAAGAAGCTTTCTTT	CASTKRQGQEAFF
.	TRBJ2-1	.	TRBV20-1	TGCAGTGCTAGTCCCGCGGCCACACTGGGCAATGAGCAGTTCTTC	CSASPAATLGNEQFF
.	TRBJ1-5	.	TRBV6-5	TGTGCCAGCACCTGGAGGGATCAGCCCCAGCATTTT	CASTWRDQPQHF
TRBD1	TRBJ2-2	.	TRBV5-1	TGCGCCAGCAGCTTGATTGGACAGGGGGCAGTTTTGGAGCTGTTTTTT	CASSLIGQGAVLELFF